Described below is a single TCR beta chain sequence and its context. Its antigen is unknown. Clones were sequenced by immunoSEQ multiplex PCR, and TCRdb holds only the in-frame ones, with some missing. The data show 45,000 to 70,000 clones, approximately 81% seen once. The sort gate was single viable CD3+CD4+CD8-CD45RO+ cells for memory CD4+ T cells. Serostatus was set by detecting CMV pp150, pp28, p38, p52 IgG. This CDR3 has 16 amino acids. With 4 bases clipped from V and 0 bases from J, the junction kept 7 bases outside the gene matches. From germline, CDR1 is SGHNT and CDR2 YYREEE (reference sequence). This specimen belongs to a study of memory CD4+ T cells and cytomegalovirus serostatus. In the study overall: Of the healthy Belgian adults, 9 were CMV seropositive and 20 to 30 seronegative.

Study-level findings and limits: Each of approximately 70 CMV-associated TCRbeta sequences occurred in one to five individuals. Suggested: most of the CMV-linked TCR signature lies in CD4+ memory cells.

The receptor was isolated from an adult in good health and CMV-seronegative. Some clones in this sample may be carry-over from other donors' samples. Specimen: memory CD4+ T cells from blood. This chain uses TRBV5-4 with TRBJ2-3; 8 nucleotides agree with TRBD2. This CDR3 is CASSPRGTRSTDTQYF. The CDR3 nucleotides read TGTGCCAGCAGCCCCCGCGGGACTAGGAGCACAGATACGCAGTATTTT.